Detailed here is one T cell receptor (beta chain). The antigen is not known. V gave up 5 bases and J gave up 3 bases; unmatched junction bases: 3. The CDR3 totals 13 residues. Germline loops: CDR1 MNHNS, CDR2 SASEGT. To make TCR beta libraries, researchers used iRepertoire HTBI primers and Arm-PCR of CDR3 regions. One entry per CDR3 protein results from TCRdb running MiXCR on the multiplex PCR reads. The sample consists of 400,000 to 450,000 distinct CDR3 sequences, 23% of them appearing once. This sample stems from a study of regulatory T cells in long-lasting Graves disease. Study results and limitations: Persistent disease was characterized by preferential usage of TRBV28, TRBJ1-2 and TRBJ2-5.

The time point: persistent/refractory GD, antithyroid drugs over 5 years with positive TRAb. RNA extracted from PBMCs served as the sequencing template. The EDTA tubes were filled with about 9 milliliters of drawn peripheral blood. Material: peripheral blood mononuclear cells (PBMCs), obtained when the disease was refractory, from a patient treated with antithyroid drugs. The source is a female donor with Graves disease. The chain joins TRBV6-1 to TRBJ2-5; TRBD2 matches 7 bases. The chain's CDR3 is CASSILAEETQYF. The DNA of the CDR3 is TGTGCCAGCAGTATTCTAGCGGAAGAGACCCAGTACTTC.